The 23 T cell receptor beta chains below all came from one sample that was sequenced in a study of technical replicates of blood from several donors. Sequenced by immunoSEQ multiplex PCR; TCRdb stores in-frame clones only, minus some. The sample includes 60,000 to 75,000 clones, around nine tenths of them seen just once. Sequenced: PBMCs. The origin of the receptors is a human donor in good health. Some clones in this sample may be carry-over from other donors' samples.

This clone is judged medium-sized. The V call is TRBV29-1, the J call TRBJ1-2, with TRBD1 matching 8 bases. The length of the CDR3 is 13 residues. J was trimmed by 4 bases and V by 3 bases; bases with no gene match: 4. Germline CDR1 and CDR2: SQVTM and ANQGSEA. CDR3 in DNA: TGCAGCGTTGAGACAGGGGTCCTCTATGGCTACACCTTC. As protein: CSVETGVLYGYTF. The entire variable domain, with the rest obtained from reference TRBV29-1 and TRBJ1-2, is as follows: SAVISQKPSRDICQRGTSLTIQCQVDSQVTMMFWYRQQPGQSLTLIATANQGSEATYESGFVIDKFPISRPNLTFSTLTVSNMSPEDSSIYLCSVETGVLYGYTFGSGTRLTVV.

The chain links TRBV29-1 to TRBJ1-2; 8 nucleotides match TRBD1. The V gene end was trimmed by 3 bases and the J gene end by 5 bases; junction bases not matched to a gene: 8. There are 14 residues in the CDR3. The germline V gene has CDR1 SQVTM and CDR2 ANQGSEA. CDR3 DNA: TGCAGCGTTGAGGGCCGAGGACAGGGTTATGGCTACACCTTC. It is translated as CSVEGRGQGYGYTF.

The chain couples TRBV10-3 to TRBJ2-3; TRBD2 matches 8 bases. The CDR3 is 14 amino acids. The germline V gene encodes CDR1 ENHRY and CDR2 SYGVKD. The junction had 2 bases not matched to a gene; V was cut back by 6 bases and J by 0 bases. In nucleotides, the CDR3 is TGTGCCATCAGCCTAGCGGGTAGCACAGATACGCAGTATTTT. It encodes CAISLAGSTDTQYF.

This sequence joins TRBV5-5 and TRBJ1-5; possible D gene TRBD1, 5 bases. Germline V CDR1 and CDR2: SGHKS, YYEKEE (reference sequence). The V and J ends lost 4 bases and 9 bases respectively, with 14 bases between them. CDR3 length: 13 amino acids. CDR3 amino acids: CASSAGPAGPQHF. The DNA of the CDR3 is TGTGCCAGCAGCGCGGGGCCGGCCGGGCCCCAGCATTTT.

The chain couples TRBV4-1 to TRBJ1-2; D is possibly TRBD1 (5 bases). Germline V gene lookup returns CDR1 MGHRA and CDR2 YSYEKL. The CDR3 extends over 14 amino acids. The V end lost 0 bases, the J end lost 3 bases, and 8 bases lay between the germline ends. The CDR3 sequence: CASSQEQAHYGYTF. Written as DNA, the CDR3 is TGCGCCAGCAGCCAAGAACAGGCCCACTATGGCTACACCTTC.

V is TRBV7-8 and J is TRBJ2-3; D is possibly TRBD2 (7 bases). Trimming shortened V by 1 base and J by 6 bases, and 14 bases separated the two germline ends. The CDR3 is 15 residues long. The germline CDR1 and CDR2 sequences are SGHVS and FQNEAQ. Here the CDR3 DNA reads TGTGCCAGCAGCTTAGAGGGGGGGACCCACGATACGCAGTATTTT. Translating it yields CASSLEGGTHDTQYF.

The V and J genes are TRBV7-3 and TRBJ2-7, with TRBD2 matching 10 bases. Per the germline V gene, CDR1 is SGHTA and CDR2 is FQGTGA. The ends lost 11 bases at V and 0 bases at J; junction bases unmatched: 16. CDR3 length: 17 amino acids. CDR3 in DNA: TGTGCCTGTCGGTTTCTTAGCGGGAGGACAAGCTCCTACGAGCAGTACTTC. Encoded protein: CACRFLSGRTSSYEQYF. The whole variable domain, remainder taken from reference TRBV7-3 and TRBJ2-7, is GAGVSQTPSNKVTEKGKYVELRCDPISGHTALYWYRQSLGQGPEFLIYFQGTGAADDSGLPNDRFFAVRPEGSVSTLKIQRTERGDSAVYLCACRFLSGRTSSYEQYFGPGTRLTVT.

CDR3 loop: CASSQDVRSYGYTF. CDR3 DNA: TGCGCCAGCAGCCAAGACGTGAGGTCTTATGGCTACACCTTC. The rearrangement joins TRBV4-3 to TRBJ1-2; D not certain. CDR3 size: 14 residues. The germline gives CDR1 LGHNA, CDR2 YSLEER. Trimming took off 0 bases at V and 5 bases at J, with 10 bases between the two ends.

The chain has TRBV6-5 and TRBJ2-7; the D gene is possibly TRBD2 (6 bases). This CDR3 is 15 amino acids long. V lost 2 bases to trimming and J lost 2 bases, with 13 bases between them. CDR1 and CDR2 (germline): MNHEY, SVGAGI. The CDR3 nucleotides are TGTGCCAGCAGTTACCCGGGAGTAGGAACCTACGAGCAGTACTTC. Amino acid sequence: CASSYPGVGTYEQYF.

The rearrangement joins TRBV7-2 to TRBJ2-1, with 12 bases lining up with TRBD2. Per the germline V gene, CDR1 is SGHTA and CDR2 is FQGNSA. Losses at the gene ends were 8 bases for V and 6 bases for J; bases not matched to a gene: 5. The CDR3 contains 14 residues. CDR3 region: CASLLAGGPNEQFF. CDR3 nucleotides: TGTGCCAGCTTACTAGCGGGGGGCCCCAATGAGCAGTTCTTC.

V gene TRBV5-4 combines with J gene TRBJ2-3; TRBD1 aligns across 7 bases. The CDR3 covers 14 residues. Unmatched junction bases numbered 6, after V lost 5 bases and J lost 3 bases. CDR1 SGHNT and CDR2 YYREEE come from the germline V gene (reference sequence). CDR3 loop: CASRDPRGTDTQYF. The CDR3 DNA is TGTGCCAGCAGGGATCCCAGGGGGACAGATACGCAGTATTTT.

The chain joins TRBV13 to TRBJ2-7; D ambiguous. CDR1 is PRHDT, CDR2 FYEKMQ, per germline (reference sequence). The CDR3 length is 13 residues. Trimming removed 0 bases at V and 9 bases at J, with 12 bases between. CDR3 sequence (DNA): TGTGCCAGCAGCTTAGGGAAGGAGCCATGGCAGTACTTC. Translating it yields CASSLGKEPWQYF. Looking up the rest from reference TRBV13 and TRBJ2-7 gives the full variable domain: AAGVIQSPRHLIKEKRETATLKCYPIPRHDTVYWYQQGPGQDPQFLISFYEKMQSDKGSIPDRFSAQQFSDYHSELNMSSLELGDSALYFCASSLGKEPWQYFGPGTRLTVT.

This chain uses TRBV6-5 with TRBJ2-1; 8 bases are a match to TRBD2. Per the germline V gene, CDR1 is MNHEY and CDR2 is SVGAGI. Germline trimming cut 6 bases from V and 6 bases from J; bases unmatched to any gene: 4. The CDR3 spans 13 residues. CDR3 in DNA: TGTGCCAGCAGCCGGGGGGGCCCCAATGAGCAGTTCTTC. Its protein product is CASSRGGPNEQFF.

The chain recombines TRBV7-9 with TRBJ1-1; 7 nucleotides agree with TRBD1. Germline V gene data show CDR1 as SEHNR and CDR2 as FQNEAQ (reference sequence). The CDR3 is 13 residues long. V lost 3 bases and J lost 7; bases outside the gene matches: 5. The CDR3 region has the DNA TGTGCCAGCAGCTTGCCAGGACAGGTTGAAGCTTTCTTT. Protein: CASSLPGQVEAFF.

The V gene is TRBV29-1, the J gene TRBJ2-7; D perhaps matches TRBD2 (6 bases). In germline, CDR1 is SQVTM, CDR2 ANQGSEA. V shed 4 bases and J shed 3 bases, with 22 bases lying between them. This CDR3 spans 16 amino acids. The CDR3 nucleotides are TGCAGCGTTGGGCTACGGGAGAGCCCAGGGAGCTACGAGCAGTACTTC. Translated: CSVGLRESPGSYEQYF.

The chain has TRBV7-8 and TRBJ2-7; 9 bases are shared with TRBD1. Trimming at V came to 3 bases and at J to 4 bases, leaving 10 bases not matched to a gene. The CDR3 is made up of 16 amino acids. The germline V gene encodes CDR1 SGHVS and CDR2 FQNEAQ. The CDR3 loop is CASSFYGTGFGYEQYF. CDR3 in DNA: TGTGCCAGCAGCTTTTATGGGACAGGGTTCGGATACGAGCAGTACTTC. The variable domain in full, completed from reference TRBV7-8 and TRBJ2-7, reads GAGVSQSPRYKVAKRGQDVALRCDPISGHVSLFWYQQALGQGPEFLTYFQNEAQLDKSGLPSDRFFAERPEGSVSTLKIQRTQQEDSAVYLCASSFYGTGFGYEQYFGPGTRLTVT.

The chain recombines TRBV28 with TRBJ1-2; D is undetermined. Germline V gives CDR1 MDHEN, CDR2 SYDVKM. CDR3 length: 12 amino acids. Deletions cut 3 bases from V and 4 bases from J, with 6 bases between. CDR3 in DNA: TGTGCCAGCAGTTTTGACTCCTATGGCTACACCTTC. This translates into CASSFDSYGYTF.

This clone was picked up one time. The CDR3 sequence is CASNSGEGHETQYF. The CDR3 DNA sequence: TGTGCCAGTAATTCGGGGGAGGGCCACGAGACCCAGTACTTC. V gene TRBV19 combines with J gene TRBJ2-5; 7 nucleotides line up with TRBD2. From germline, CDR1 is LNHDA and CDR2 SQIVND (reference sequence). After removal of 7 bases from V and 5 bases from J, the junction contained 10 bases not matched to a gene. The CDR3 is made up of 14 amino acids.

The chain joins TRBV28 to TRBJ2-6, with D perhaps matching TRBD1 (6 bases). The CDR3 extends over 18 amino acids. The germline gives CDR1 MDHEN, CDR2 SYDVKM. Trimming pared 4 bases from V and 1 base from J, leaving 17 bases between. The CDR3 DNA reads as TGTGCCAGCAGTTCCCTGGCCGGGACACGGTCTGGGGCCAACGTCCTGACTTTC. It codes for CASSSLAGTRSGANVLTF.

V and J are TRBV25-1 and TRBJ1-1; 7 nucleotides line up with TRBD1. Germline V gene data show CDR1 as MGHDK and CDR2 as SYGVNS. This CDR3 contains 18 residues. After removal of 0 bases from V and 8 bases from J, the junction contained 18 bases not matched to a gene. CDR3 residues: CASSEYDRVWRVSPEAFF. CDR3 DNA sequence: TGTGCCAGCAGTGAATACGACAGGGTGTGGAGAGTAAGCCCCGAAGCTTTCTTT. The whole variable domain, remainder taken from reference TRBV25-1 and TRBJ1-1, is EADIYQTPRYLVIGTGKKITLECSQTMGHDKMYWYQQDPGMELHLIHYSYGVNSTEKGDLSSESTVSRIRTEHFPLTLESARPSHTSQYLCASSEYDRVWRVSPEAFFGQGTRLTVV.

This clone was observed a handful of times. The chain employs TRBV2 and TRBJ1-5, with D perhaps matching TRBD1 (5 bases). This CDR3 spans 14 amino acids. Per the germline V gene, CDR1 is SNHLY and CDR2 is FYNNEI. Trimming pared 6 bases from V and 2 bases from J, leaving 11 bases between. As DNA, the CDR3 is TGTGCCAGCAGCAGACAGCAGGGCAATCAGCCCCAGCATTTT. This gives the protein CASSRQQGNQPQHF.

The gene calls are TRBV7-2 and TRBJ1-1, with D perhaps matching TRBD1 (5 bases). Trimming cost V 2 bases and J 4 bases, with 8 bases left between them. Looked up from germline, CDR1 is SGHTA and CDR2 is FQGNSA. CDR3 length: 13 residues. CDR3: CASSLMQGTEAFF. The CDR3 nucleotides read TGTGCCAGCAGCTTAATGCAGGGCACTGAAGCTTTCTTT.

The rearrangement uses TRBV5-1 and TRBJ2-7, with D perhaps TRBD2 (7 bases). Trimming stripped 0 bases from V and 2 bases from J, with 12 bases between. Per germline, CDR1 SGHRS and CDR2 YFSETQ. This CDR3 region has 15 residues. CDR3 coding DNA: TGCGCCAGCAGCTTGGTCCGGGGGGCAGCCTACGAGCAGTACTTC. Translating gives CASSLVRGAAYEQYF.